This T cell receptor (beta chain) was profiled in a study of blood T cell repertoires in COVID-19 (dated by TCRdb to between 2020 and 2021). About the study as a whole: Collaborator samples came from the United States, Italy and Spain and covered acute and convalescent phases of COVID-19. The sample metadata nearly always contained a de-identified subject ID, COVID-19 status, age in years and sex. The prospective study material was composed of cDNA or gDNA derived from T cells, B-cell-depleted T cells, or PBMCs. Where available, HLA class I and class II types were obtained from metadata supplied by the sample provider rather than from assay-based typing. A freely available public database, intended as a resource for researchers studying the immune response to SARS-CoV-2, is where the repertoires were released. Subjects who had been exposed to COVID-19, were actively infected with it, or had recovered from it provided the deeply sampled blood TCRbeta repertoires that made up the dataset. Samples came from the ongoing ImmuneRACE study (first 160 participants) plus 1,254 subjects from 6 global collaborators. The study at large found these results: How much clinical and demographic metadata was included differed by source and by participant, and the metadata was provided uncurated.

Of note for this clone: This clone's antigen is unknown. Base qualities are not provided; no much larger clone lies one nucleotide away.

Reading from cysteine to phenylalanine, the CDR3 counts 15 amino acids. Only the CDR3 DNA stays, 45 bases, in frame from base 1. CDR1 is given as SGHKS and CDR2 as YYEKEE, both from the germline V gene (reference sequence). V gives up 1 base and J gives up 4 bases, and the segment between their germline ends measures 12 bases. One collaborating source in Seattle enrolled patients during active infection and followed them longitudinally through the course of disease. The collaborating institutions used their own protocols to collect whole blood in K2EDTA tubes. For TCRbeta analysis, collaborators shipped samples in one of three forms: frozen whole blood, isolated PBMCs, or DNA extracted from either of those sample types. The immunoSEQ Assay, a bias-controlled multiplex PCR, was used to amplify TCRbeta CDR3 regions from genomic DNA. The original pipeline was this. Nucleated cell counts per sample were estimated from amplification of reference gene primers within the assay. Sequence reads were collapsed and filtered to measure the absolute abundance of every unique TCRbeta CDR3 rearrangement. For each sample, productive Simpson clonality was calculated as the square root of Simpson's diversity index over productive rearrangements. The table comes from immuneACCESS by way of TCRdb, which keeps in-frame sequences with V and J called. Part of the clones is missing from these tables; in studies checked, under half for an unresolved V gene and the rest for unknown reasons. V and J calls and clone size are those listed in that table; D and trimming were worked out from the DNA. In all, the sample holds roughly 500,000 clones, and approximately 92% of those were seen once. 0.8% to 0.9% of the sample is taken by the ten largest.

What was sequenced was peripheral blood. The origin of this receptor is a man younger than 35 with COVID-19, enrolled during active disease. The receptor chain draws on TRBV5-5 and TRBJ1-5, with the D segment identity uncertain. The CDR3 corresponds to CASSLFVSGNQPQHF. The DNA is TGTGCCAGCAGCTTGTTTGTGTCGGGTAATCAGCCCCAGCATTTT. The reference TRBV5-5 and TRBJ1-5 proteins fill in what lies around the CDR3, so the full variable domain reads DAGVTQSPTHLIKTRGQQVTLRCSPISGHKSVSWYQQVLGQGPQFIFQYYEKEERGRGNFPDRFSARQFPNYSSELNVNALLLGDSALYLCASSLFVSGNQPQHFGDGTRLSIL.